This is a list of T cell receptor beta chains from one sample in a study of beta chain features in type 1 diabetes. Profiling relied on immunoSEQ multiplex PCR, and the TCRdb table lists in-frame clones only, not all of them. The table has almost 350,000 clones, around 8% seen once. Sequencing used central memory CD4+ T cells from blood. These receptors all come from a woman in her late teens or twenties in good health. Both conserved end residues are part of each CDR3. A D gene is named only where the DNA matches it firmly. Clone size is stated in some rows and not others, as once, few, many or a class when expanded.

abundance: few; j_gene: TRBJ2-3; v_gene: TRBV4-3; d_gene: NA; CDR3nt: TGCGCCAGCAGCCAAGATCTCAGCACAGATACGCAGTATTTT; CDR3aa: CASSQDLSTDTQYF
abundance: NA; j_gene: TRBJ1-5; v_gene: TRBV4-2; d_gene: NA; CDR3nt: TGTGCCAGCAGCGGTGGAGGGGATCAGCCCCAGCATTTT; CDR3aa: CASSGGGDQPQHF
abundance: many; j_gene: TRBJ2-7; v_gene: TRBV7-6; d_gene: TRBD2; CDR3nt: TGTGCCAGCAGCTTAGGTACTAGCGGGGGCGACGAGCAGTACTTC; CDR3aa: CASSLGTSGGDEQYF
abundance: NA; j_gene: TRBJ2-5; v_gene: TRBV18; d_gene: NA; CDR3nt: TGTGCCAGCTCACCTGCTGGATCCCAAGAGACCCAGTACTTC; CDR3aa: CASSPAGSQETQYF
abundance: few; j_gene: TRBJ2-3; v_gene: TRBV29-1; d_gene: NA; CDR3nt: TGCAGCGTTGAGGGCTTGCGCGGCACAGATACGCAGTATTTT; CDR3aa: CSVEGLRGTDTQYF
abundance: many; j_gene: TRBJ2-5; v_gene: TRBV4-2; d_gene: TRBD2; CDR3nt: TGTGCCAGCAGCCAAGCGGGAGGGTACCAAGAGACCCAGTACTTC; CDR3aa: CASSQAGGYQETQYF
abundance: few; j_gene: TRBJ2-5; v_gene: TRBV10-3; d_gene: NA; CDR3nt: TGTGCCATCAATCAAGGACGCGGAGAAGAGACCCAGTACTTC; CDR3aa: CAINQGRGEETQYF
abundance: NA; j_gene: TRBJ2-2; v_gene: TRBV9; d_gene: TRBD2; CDR3nt: TGTGCCAGCACCTTCGCACCGGGACTAGCGGGAGGCAAGAACACCGGGGAGCTGTTTTTT; CDR3aa: CASTFAPGLAGGKNTGELFF
abundance: few; j_gene: TRBJ1-5; v_gene: TRBV19; d_gene: NA; CDR3nt: TGTGCCAGTAGTATCGAGACTAATCAGCCCCAGCATTTT; CDR3aa: CASSIETNQPQHF
abundance: NA; j_gene: TRBJ1-2; v_gene: TRBV9; d_gene: NA; CDR3nt: TGTGCCAGCAGCGTAGACGGGACGTATCTGGGCTACACCTTC; CDR3aa: CASSVDGTYLGYTF
abundance: NA; j_gene: TRBJ2-7; v_gene: TRBV7-2; d_gene: TRBD1; CDR3nt: TGTGCCAGCGATAGGGACAGGGCCGGCGAGCAGTACTTC; CDR3aa: CASDRDRAGEQYF
abundance: many; j_gene: TRBJ2-1; v_gene: TRBV15; d_gene: TRBD2; CDR3nt: TGTGCCACCAGCCAAACTCCGGGACTAGTGGCCTACAATGAGCAGTTCTTC; CDR3aa: CATSQTPGLVAYNEQFF
abundance: few; j_gene: TRBJ2-2; v_gene: TRBV7-9; d_gene: NA; CDR3nt: TGTGCCAGCAGCCCTGGCGCGGGCGGTTTAGACACCGGGGAGCTGTTTTTT; CDR3aa: CASSPGAGGLDTGELFF
abundance: NA; j_gene: TRBJ1-2; v_gene: TRBV5-6; d_gene: NA; CDR3nt: TGTGCCAGCAGCTTCCCAGCCGCCACTTATGGCTACACCTTC; CDR3aa: CASSFPAATYGYTF
abundance: many; j_gene: TRBJ2-2; v_gene: TRBV21-1; d_gene: NA; CDR3nt: TGTGCCACCCTAGAAGGGGAGCTGTTTTTT; CDR3aa: CATLEGELFF
abundance: many; j_gene: TRBJ1-2; v_gene: TRBV28; d_gene: NA; CDR3nt: TGTGCCAGCAGCCTGTACTATGGCTACACCTTC; CDR3aa: CASSLYYGYTF
abundance: NA; j_gene: TRBJ2-5; v_gene: TRBV18; d_gene: NA; CDR3nt: TGTGCCAGTCGATCACAAGAGACCCAGTACTTC; CDR3aa: CASRSQETQYF
abundance: few; j_gene: TRBJ2-3; v_gene: TRBV29-1; d_gene: TRBD2; CDR3nt: TGCAGCGTTGATCGGGGACTAGCGGGACCAGATACGCAGTATTTT; CDR3aa: CSVDRGLAGPDTQYF
abundance: NA; j_gene: TRBJ2-7; v_gene: TRBV7-2; d_gene: NA; CDR3nt: TGTGCCAGCAGCTTAGTGTGGAGGGAGCAGTACTTC; CDR3aa: CASSLVWREQYF
abundance: NA; j_gene: TRBJ2-5; v_gene: TRBV25-1; d_gene: TRBD1; CDR3nt: TGTGCCAGCAGTGACAGGGGGCGCGAAGAGACCCAGTACTTC; CDR3aa: CASSDRGREETQYF
abundance: few; j_gene: TRBJ2-7; v_gene: TRBV6-5; d_gene: NA; CDR3nt: TGTGCCAGCAGTCGGTATTTTCCCTACGAGCAGTACTTC; CDR3aa: CASSRYFPYEQYF
abundance: NA; j_gene: TRBJ2-3; v_gene: TRBV7-2; d_gene: TRBD2; CDR3nt: TGTGCCAGCAGCTCCCGGACTAGCGGGAGACCAGATACGCAGTATTTT; CDR3aa: CASSSRTSGRPDTQYF